These T cell receptor beta chains were read from a single sample in a study of cytomegalovirus exposure and HLA in healthy donors. Data came from immunoSEQ multiplex PCR; TCRdb stores just in-frame clones and leaves some out. The table has approximately 100,000 clones, about 78% seen once. The sample taken for sequencing was PBMCs. The receptors shown here come from a woman between 35 and 50 years old in good health and CMV-seropositive. The CDR3 runs from the conserved cysteine through the conserved F or W. D genes are given only for firm matches. A row's size may be missing; if present it is once, few, many or a size class.

clone_size	j_call	cdr3_length	v_call	d_call	cdr3_aa	cdr3_nt
few	TRBJ2-7	13	TRBV7-2	-	CASSAQGLGEQYF	TGTGCCAGCAGCGCGCAGGGGCTTGGGGAGCAGTACTTC
once	TRBJ2-1	16	TRBV13	TRBD2	CASSLEVAGKYNEQFF	TGTGCCAGCAGCTTAGAAGTAGCGGGGAAGTACAATGAGCAGTTCTTC
-	TRBJ2-3	16	TRBV9	TRBD2	CASSVGTSGGPDTQYF	TGTGCCAGCAGCGTAGGGACTAGCGGGGGCCCAGATACGCAGTATTTT
few	TRBJ1-5	15	TRBV6-6	-	CASRLTSLSNQPQHF	TGTGCCAGCAGGCTTACATCGCTTAGCAATCAGCCCCAGCATTTT
few	TRBJ1-5	15	TRBV2	-	CASSLTDYSNQPQHF	TGTGCCAGCAGCTTAACAGATTATAGCAATCAGCCCCAGCATTTT
once	TRBJ1-4	15	TRBV7-8	TRBD1	CASSQTQGVNEKLFF	TGTGCCAGCAGCCAAACGCAGGGGGTGAATGAAAAACTGTTTTTT
-	TRBJ2-1	14	TRBV15	TRBD2	CATSVSLAGGPQFF	TGTGCCACCAGTGTAAGCCTAGCGGGGGGGCCGCAGTTCTTC
-	TRBJ2-5	12	TRBV30	-	CAWSRTQETQYF	TGTGCCTGGAGTCGGACTCAAGAGACCCAGTACTTC
-	TRBJ1-4	15	TRBV11-2	TRBD1	CASRRPGQKNEKLFF	TGTGCCAGTAGAAGACCGGGACAGAAAAATGAAAAACTGTTTTTT
once	TRBJ1-3	15	TRBV18	-	CASSQDVGGQGTIYF	TGTGCCAGCTCCCAAGATGTCGGTGGACAAGGGACCATATATTTT
-	TRBJ2-1	16	TRBV14	TRBD2	CASSYSGGSGINEQFF	TGTGCCAGCAGCTATAGCGGGGGCTCCGGGATCAATGAGCAGTTCTTC
few	TRBJ2-2	15	TRBV5-6	-	CASSRGQSFTGELFF	TGTGCCAGCAGCCGGGGACAATCCTTCACCGGGGAGCTGTTTTTT
-	TRBJ2-1	17	TRBV4-2	TRBD2	CASSPAGLAGGHNEQFF	TGTGCCAGCAGTCCCGCAGGGCTAGCGGGGGGACACAATGAGCAGTTCTTC
few	TRBJ2-2	15	TRBV5-1	TRBD1	CASTTGVGSPGELFF	TGCGCCAGCACCACAGGGGTTGGATCCCCCGGGGAGCTGTTTTTT
-	TRBJ2-1	12	TRBV10-3	-	CAISRGANEQFF	TGTGCCATCAGTCGGGGGGCTAATGAGCAGTTCTTC
-	TRBJ2-1	14	TRBV5-1	-	CASSLGGPWNEQFF	TGCGCCAGCAGCTTGGGAGGGCCTTGGAATGAGCAGTTCTTC
-	TRBJ1-2	12	TRBV5-1	-	CASSFPGYGYTF	TGCGCCAGCAGCTTTCCCGGTTATGGCTACACCTTC
-	TRBJ1-1	13	TRBV6-4	-	CASSPTVNTEAFF	TGTGCCAGCAGCCCCACAGTGAACACTGAAGCTTTCTTT
-	TRBJ2-6	14	TRBV19	-	CASALGPGANVLTF	TGTGCCAGCGCCCTGGGGCCTGGGGCCAACGTCCTGACTTTC
-	TRBJ1-3	16	TRBV18	-	CASSPQRASGVHTIYF	TGTGCCAGCTCACCACAGCGGGCGTCCGGGGTGCACACCATATATTTT
-	TRBJ2-7	15	TRBV6-5	TRBD1	CASSLTTGASYEQYF	TGTGCCAGCAGTCTCACGACAGGGGCTTCCTACGAGCAGTACTTC
-	TRBJ2-5	16	TRBV12-5	TRBD2	CASAPGLAGEQETQYF	TGTGCTAGTGCCCCCGGACTAGCGGGGGAACAAGAGACCCAGTACTTC
-	TRBJ1-1	15	TRBV18	TRBD1	CASSPGQRGATEAFF	TGTGCCAGCTCACCGGGACAGAGGGGGGCCACTGAAGCTTTCTTT
once	TRBJ1-5	13	TRBV11-2	-	CASSLPGGDTQHF	TGTGCCAGCAGCTTACCTGGGGGGGACACCCAGCATTTT
-	TRBJ2-7	14	TRBV6-5	TRBD1	CATSDRGLSYEQYF	TGTGCCACCTCCGACAGGGGGCTGTCCTACGAGCAGTACTTC
-	TRBJ2-1	20	TRBV4-2	TRBD2	CASSQEFSGGAVINYNEQFF	TGTGCCAGCAGCCAAGAGTTTAGCGGGGGGGCAGTAATCAACTACAATGAGCAGTTCTTC
-	TRBJ2-2	16	TRBV27	TRBD1	CASSSHAGGSVGELFF	TGTGCCAGCAGTTCCCACGCAGGGGGCAGCGTCGGGGAGCTGTTTTTT
few	TRBJ1-4	16	TRBV4-2	-	CASSQDLGQGNEKLFF	TGTGCCAGCAGCCAAGATCTTGGTCAGGGGAACGAAAAACTGTTTTTT
-	TRBJ1-3	16	TRBV29-1	-	CSVEGGGTSTGNTIYF	TGCAGCGTTGAAGGCGGCGGGACCTCGACTGGGAACACCATATATTTT
few	TRBJ2-5	15	TRBV7-2	TRBD2	CASSQQLAGPETQYF	TGTGCCAGCAGCCAACAACTAGCGGGGCCAGAGACCCAGTACTTC
-	TRBJ1-4	13	TRBV2	-	CASSEARVEKLFF	TGTGCCAGCAGTGAAGCCAGGGTTGAAAAACTGTTTTTT
-	TRBJ2-3	16	TRBV6-5	-	CASSYFGGGTADTQYF	TGTGCCAGCAGTTATTTCGGGGGCGGGACAGCAGATACGCAGTATTTT
-	TRBJ2-1	17	TRBV5-1	TRBD2	CASRAGLGGGARNEQFF	TGCGCCAGCCGAGCGGGGCTTGGCGGGGGGGCTCGGAATGAGCAGTTCTTC
few	TRBJ2-7	14	TRBV2	-	CASKRDNSAYEQYF	TGTGCCAGCAAGAGGGACAATTCAGCTTACGAGCAGTACTTC
-	TRBJ2-5	12	TRBV7-3	TRBD2	CASSLGGGAQYF	TGTGCCAGCAGCTTAGGGGGAGGGGCCCAGTACTTC
-	TRBJ2-1	13	TRBV6-5	TRBD1	CASSWTGYNEQFF	TGTGCCAGCAGTTGGACAGGTTACAATGAGCAGTTCTTC
-	TRBJ1-4	18	TRBV6-1	TRBD1	CASSEFPGTAYFPEKLFF	TGTGCCAGCAGTGAATTTCCTGGGACAGCTTATTTTCCAGAAAAACTGTTTTTT
-	TRBJ2-2	14	TRBV5-1	TRBD2	CASSRGLAGGELFF	TGCGCCAGCAGCAGGGGACTAGCAGGCGGGGAGCTGTTTTTT
-	TRBJ2-3	16	TRBV4-1	-	CASSQAVRGARDTQYF	TGCGCCAGCAGCCAAGCAGTCCGGGGGGCAAGGGATACGCAGTATTTT
-	TRBJ1-1	15	TRBV5-5	-	CASSPTRQTSTEAFF	TGTGCCAGCAGCCCGACCCGACAGACGAGCACTGAAGCTTTCTTT
-	TRBJ2-5	17	TRBV5-6	TRBD1	CASSSIKGGRGQETQYF	TGTGCCAGCAGCTCTATAAAAGGGGGCAGGGGTCAAGAGACCCAGTACTTC
once	TRBJ2-1	20	TRBV4-1	TRBD2	CASSRPGTGIAGGTGNEQFF	TGCGCCAGCAGCCGACCCGGGACAGGGATAGCGGGGGGGACGGGGAATGAGCAGTTCTTC
-	TRBJ1-1	15	TRBV5-1	TRBD1	CASSSHRGMNTEAFF	TGCGCCAGCAGCTCGCACAGGGGAATGAACACTGAAGCTTTCTTT
-	TRBJ1-4	12	TRBV19	TRBD1	CASTTDRGKLFF	TGTGCCAGTACCACAGACAGGGGAAAACTGTTTTTT
-	TRBJ1-1	14	TRBV5-1	TRBD1	CASSTGQENTEAFF	TGCGCCAGCAGCACGGGACAGGAGAACACTGAAGCTTTCTTT
-	TRBJ1-2	11	TRBV5-1	TRBD1	CASSPGTGMAF	TGCGCCAGCAGCCCCGGGACAGGGATGGCTTTC
few	TRBJ2-7	13	TRBV25-1	-	CASSEYPLDEQYF	TGTGCCAGCAGTGAATACCCCCTCGACGAGCAGTACTTC
-	TRBJ2-5	15	TRBV19	-	CASSIATPTGETQYF	TGTGCCAGTAGTATAGCCACCCCGACGGGGGAGACCCAGTACTTC